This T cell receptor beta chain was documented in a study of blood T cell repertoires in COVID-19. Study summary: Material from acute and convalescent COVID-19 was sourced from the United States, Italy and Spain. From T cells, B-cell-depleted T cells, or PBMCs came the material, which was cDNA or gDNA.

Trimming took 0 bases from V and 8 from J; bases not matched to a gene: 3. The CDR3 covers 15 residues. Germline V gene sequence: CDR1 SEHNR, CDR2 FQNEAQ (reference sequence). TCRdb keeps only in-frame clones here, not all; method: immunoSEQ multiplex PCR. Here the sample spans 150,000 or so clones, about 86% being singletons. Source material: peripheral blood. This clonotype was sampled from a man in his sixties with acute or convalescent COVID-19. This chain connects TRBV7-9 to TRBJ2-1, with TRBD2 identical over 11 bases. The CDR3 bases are TGTGCCAGCAGCTTAGCCCTAGCGGGAGGCTATGAGCAGTTCTTC. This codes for CASSLALAGGYEQFF. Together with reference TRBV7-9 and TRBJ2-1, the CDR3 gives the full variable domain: DTGVSQNPRHKITKRGQNVTFRCDPISEHNRLYWYRQTLGQGPEFLTYFQNEAQLEKSRLLSDRFSAERPKGSFSTLEIQRTEQGDSAMYLCASSLALAGGYEQFFGPGTRLTVL.